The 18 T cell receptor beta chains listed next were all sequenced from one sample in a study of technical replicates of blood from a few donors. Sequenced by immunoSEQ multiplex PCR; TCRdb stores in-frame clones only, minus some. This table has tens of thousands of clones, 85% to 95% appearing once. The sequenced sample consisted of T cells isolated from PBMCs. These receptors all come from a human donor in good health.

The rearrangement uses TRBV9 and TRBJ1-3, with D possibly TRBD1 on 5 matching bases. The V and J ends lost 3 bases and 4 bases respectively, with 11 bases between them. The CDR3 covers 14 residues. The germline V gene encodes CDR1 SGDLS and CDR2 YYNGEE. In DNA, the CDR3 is TGTGCCAGCAGCGGCGAGTGGGGCGGAAACACCATATATTTT. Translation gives CASSGEWGGNTIYF.

The CDR3 sequence is CASSRGQAGNTIYF. CDR3 nucleotides: TGTGCCAGCAGCCGGGGACAGGCTGGAAACACCATATATTTT. The V gene is TRBV7-9, the J gene TRBJ1-3; 8 bases fit TRBD1. J gave up 2 bases and V 5 bases, and 2 bases lay outside the gene matches. The CDR3 extends over 14 amino acids. From germline, CDR1 is SEHNR and CDR2 FQNEAQ (reference sequence).

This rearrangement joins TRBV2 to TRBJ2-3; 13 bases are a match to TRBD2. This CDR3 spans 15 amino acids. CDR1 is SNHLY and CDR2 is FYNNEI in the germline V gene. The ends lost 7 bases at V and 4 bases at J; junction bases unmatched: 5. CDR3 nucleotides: TGTGCCAGCAAGAAACTAGCGGGAGGGGCAGATACGCAGTATTTT. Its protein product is CASKKLAGGADTQYF.

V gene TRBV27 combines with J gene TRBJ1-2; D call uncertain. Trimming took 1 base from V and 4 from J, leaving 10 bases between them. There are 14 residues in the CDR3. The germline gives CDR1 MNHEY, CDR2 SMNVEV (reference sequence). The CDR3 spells CASSLLSGIYGYTF. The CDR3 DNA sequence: TGTGCCAGCAGTTTATTATCCGGGATCTATGGCTACACCTTC.

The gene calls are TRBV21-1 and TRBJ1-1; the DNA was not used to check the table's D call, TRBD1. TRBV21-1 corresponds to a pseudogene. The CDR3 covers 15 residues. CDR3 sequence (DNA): TGTGCCAGCAGCAAGTCGCGAGACAGGGGCCCTGAAGCTTTCTTT. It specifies CASSKSRDRGPEAFF.

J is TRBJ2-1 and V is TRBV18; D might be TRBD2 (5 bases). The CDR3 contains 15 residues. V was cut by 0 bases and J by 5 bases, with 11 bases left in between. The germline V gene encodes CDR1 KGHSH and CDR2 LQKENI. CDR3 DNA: TGTGCCAGCTCACCACCGGTGGGTAGCGACAATGAGCAGTTCTTC. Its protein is CASSPPVGSDNEQFF.

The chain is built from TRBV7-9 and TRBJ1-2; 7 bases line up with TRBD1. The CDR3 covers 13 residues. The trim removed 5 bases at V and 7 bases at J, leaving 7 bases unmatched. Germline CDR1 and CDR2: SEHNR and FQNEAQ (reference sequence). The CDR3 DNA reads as TGTGCCAGCAGCATGACAGGGCTGGTTGGCTACACCTTC. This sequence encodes CASSMTGLVGYTF.

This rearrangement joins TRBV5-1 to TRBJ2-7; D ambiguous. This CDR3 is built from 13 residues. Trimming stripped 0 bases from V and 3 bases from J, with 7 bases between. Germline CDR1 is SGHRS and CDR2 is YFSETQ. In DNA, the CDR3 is TGCGCCAGCAGCTTGGACAGAAACTACGAGCAGTACTTC. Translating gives CASSLDRNYEQYF.

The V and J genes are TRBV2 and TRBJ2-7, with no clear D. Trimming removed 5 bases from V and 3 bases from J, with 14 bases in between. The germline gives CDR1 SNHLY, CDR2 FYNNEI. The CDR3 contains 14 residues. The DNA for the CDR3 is TGTGCCAGCAGTTCTACCCTCCAAGACTACGAGCAGTACTTC. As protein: CASSSTLQDYEQYF.

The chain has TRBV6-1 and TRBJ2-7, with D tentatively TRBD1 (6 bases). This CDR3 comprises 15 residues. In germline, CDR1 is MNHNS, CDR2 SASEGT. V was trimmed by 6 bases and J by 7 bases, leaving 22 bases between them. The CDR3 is CASSFATGATSEQYF. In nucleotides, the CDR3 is TGTGCCAGCAGCTTCGCGACAGGAGCTACGTCGGAGCAGTACTTC.

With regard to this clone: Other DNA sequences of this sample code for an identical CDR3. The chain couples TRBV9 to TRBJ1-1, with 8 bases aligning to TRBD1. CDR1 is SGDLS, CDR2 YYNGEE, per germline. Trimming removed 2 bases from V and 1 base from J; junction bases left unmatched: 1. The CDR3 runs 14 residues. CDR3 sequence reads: CASSVGQGNTEAFF. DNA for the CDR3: TGTGCCAGCAGCGTTGGACAGGGGAACACTGAAGCTTTCTTT.

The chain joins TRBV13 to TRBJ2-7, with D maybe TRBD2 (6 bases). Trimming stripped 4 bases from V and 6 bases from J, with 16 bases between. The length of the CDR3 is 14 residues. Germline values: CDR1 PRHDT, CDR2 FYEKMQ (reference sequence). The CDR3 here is CASSYQQWGGEQYF. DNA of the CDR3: TGTGCCAGCAGCTACCAACAGTGGGGAGGCGAGCAGTACTTC.

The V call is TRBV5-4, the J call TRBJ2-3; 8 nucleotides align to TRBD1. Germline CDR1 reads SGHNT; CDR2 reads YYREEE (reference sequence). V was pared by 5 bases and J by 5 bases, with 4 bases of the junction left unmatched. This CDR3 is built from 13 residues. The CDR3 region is CASRGQGGDTQYF. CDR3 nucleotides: TGTGCCAGCAGAGGACAGGGTGGAGATACGCAGTATTTT.

The CDR3 is CASSQEGAGGSDEQYF. The CDR3 coding sequence is TGCGCCAGCAGCCAAGAAGGAGCGGGAGGATCGGACGAGCAGTACTTC. This chain joins TRBV4-1 and TRBJ2-7, with 9 bases fitting TRBD2. This CDR3 is 16 amino acids long. With 0 bases clipped from V and 5 bases from J, the junction kept 8 bases outside the gene matches. Germline V gene sequence: CDR1 MGHRA, CDR2 YSYEKL.

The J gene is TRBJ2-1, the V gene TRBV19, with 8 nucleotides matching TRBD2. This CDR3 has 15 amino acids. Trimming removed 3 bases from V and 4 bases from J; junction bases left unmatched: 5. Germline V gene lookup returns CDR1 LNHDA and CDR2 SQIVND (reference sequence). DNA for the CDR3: TGTGCCAGTAGTATGTCGGGAGGGCGTTACAATGAGCAGTTCTTC. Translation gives CASSMSGGRYNEQFF.

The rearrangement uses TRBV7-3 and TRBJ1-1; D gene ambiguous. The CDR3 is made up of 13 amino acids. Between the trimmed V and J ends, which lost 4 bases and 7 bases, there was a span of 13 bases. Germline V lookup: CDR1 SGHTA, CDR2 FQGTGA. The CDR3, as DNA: TGTGCCAGCAGCTCCTCCCCGGGGAATGAAGCTTTCTTT. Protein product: CASSSSPGNEAFF.

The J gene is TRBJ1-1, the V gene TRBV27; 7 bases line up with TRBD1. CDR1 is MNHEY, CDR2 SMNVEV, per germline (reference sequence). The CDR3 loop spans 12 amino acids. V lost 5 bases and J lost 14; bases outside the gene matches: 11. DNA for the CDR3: TGTGCCAGCAGTACATTACAGGGGTTAAGCTTCTTT. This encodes CASSTLQGLSFF.

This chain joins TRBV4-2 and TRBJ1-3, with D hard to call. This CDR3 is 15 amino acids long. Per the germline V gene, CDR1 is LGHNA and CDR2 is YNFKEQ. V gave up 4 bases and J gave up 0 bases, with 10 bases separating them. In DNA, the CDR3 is TGTGCCAGCAGCCTCGGGTCCTACTCTGGAAACACCATATATTTT. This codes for CASSLGSYSGNTIYF.